Shown below are 20 T cell receptor beta chains from a single sample sequenced in a study of T cells in Graves' hyperthyroidism and ophthalmopathy. Researchers amplified the TCR beta CDR3 regions from RNA transcripts. Initially, a first-round RT-PCR of the TCR CDR3 employed the HTBI primer set. TCRdb analysed the multiplex PCR reads with MiXCR anew, one entry per CDR3 protein. This sample has hundreds of thousands of distinct CDR3 sequences, with 14% found just once. Source material: blood. The receptors here all came from a woman aged 18-29 years with Graves' hyperthyroidism.

Ten or more counts support this clonotype. The chain combines TRBV15 with TRBJ1-5, with D possibly TRBD1 on 5 matching bases. The germline V gene encodes CDR1 LNHNV and CDR2 YYDKDF (reference sequence). The CDR3 has 16 amino acids. The ends were cut back, 0 bases at V and 2 bases at J, with 11 bases in the middle. CDR3 sequence: CATSRDHRTGNQPQHF. For the CDR3, the DNA is TGTGCCACCAGCAGAGATCACAGGACGGGCAATCAGCCCCAGCATTTT.

This clonotype was observed many times. This chain links TRBV20-1 with TRBJ2-5, with 8 bases identical to TRBD2. Germline CDR1 reads DFQATT; CDR2 reads SNEGSKA (reference sequence). V trimming: 6 bases; J trimming: 2 bases; junction bases outside the gene matches: 11. CDR3 length: 15 amino acids. DNA for the CDR3: TGCAGTGCCGCTATAGGACGGGGGGGTCAAGAGACCCAGTACTTC. The encoded protein is CSAAIGRGGQETQYF.

This clonotype was counted a few times. The chain combines TRBV30 with TRBJ1-3; 7 nucleotides agree with TRBD1. This CDR3 has 13 residues. Germline CDR1 is GTSNPN and CDR2 is SVGIG (reference sequence). After removal of 3 bases from V and 3 bases from J, the junction contained 2 bases not matched to a gene. For the CDR3, the DNA is TGTGCCTGGAGCACAGGGGTTGGAAACACCATATATTTT. Protein product: CAWSTGVGNTIYF.

This clonotype has at least ten counts. The J gene is TRBJ2-1, the V gene TRBV7-8; D not resolved. The V end lost 1 base, the J end lost 8 bases, and 6 bases lay between the germline ends. Germline V CDR1 and CDR2: SGHVS, FQNEAQ. The CDR3 is 12 residues long. The CDR3: CASSLGGYEQFF. The CDR3 bases are TGTGCCAGCAGCTTAGGGGGATATGAGCAGTTCTTC.

V usage is TRBV20-1 and J usage is TRBJ1-4; 10 bases match TRBD1. The V and J ends lost 3 bases and 6 bases, in that order; junction bases with no gene match: 4. This CDR3 is built from 14 residues. Germline values: CDR1 DFQATT, CDR2 SNEGSKA (reference sequence). CDR3 coding DNA: TGCAGTGCTAGCGCCGGGACAGGGGATGAAAAACTGTTTTTT. Its protein is CSASAGTGDEKLFF.

In the case of this clonotype: The junction departs from germline at one end; a sequencing error may be responsible. The V call is TRBV20-1, the J call TRBJ2-4; D may correspond to TRBD1 or TRBD2 (5 bases each). The CDR3 sequence is 21 residues long. The germline V gene encodes CDR1 DFQATT and CDR2 SNEGSKA (reference sequence). The CDR3 DNA follows: TGCAATGCTAGAGCCCGTCGCTGGACAAGTGAGGGGCGGCTAGCCAAAAACATTCAGTACTTC. Translated, it gives CNARARRWTSEGRLAKNIQYF.

This clonotype was detected ten times or more. The chain combines TRBV6-5 with TRBJ1-1, with D maybe TRBD1 (6 bases). The CDR3 is 13 residues long. Per the germline V gene, CDR1 is MNHEY and CDR2 is SVGAGI. V lost 2 bases and J lost 3, with 7 bases in between. The chain's CDR3 is CASSYQGHTEAFF. CDR3 coding DNA: TGTGCCAGCAGTTACCAGGGGCACACTGAAGCTTTCTTT.

This clonotype was detected many times. The chain links TRBV20-1 to TRBJ1-1; D might be TRBD1 (6 bases). Germline CDR1 reads DFQATT; CDR2 reads SNEGSKA (reference sequence). V was clipped by 2 bases and J by 2 bases, with 12 bases between them. The CDR3 covers 14 residues. The chain's CDR3 is CSARQGQPNTEAFF. In DNA form, the CDR3 reads TGCAGTGCTAGACAAGGACAGCCTAACACTGAAGCTTTCTTT.

This clonotype was seen only a few times. The rearrangement joins TRBV7-9 to TRBJ2-2; D uncertain. The germline gives CDR1 SEHNR, CDR2 FQNEAQ (reference sequence). CDR3 size: 16 residues. Trimming took 5 bases from V and 4 from J, leaving 17 bases between them. The CDR3 reads CASSQPGQTRTGELFF. CDR3 DNA: TGTGCCAGCAGCCAGCCCGGGCAAACTCGCACCGGGGAGCTGTTTTTT.

This clonotype was counted ten times or more. The chain joins TRBV2 to TRBJ2-7; 8 bases match TRBD1. The junction had 10 bases not matched to a gene; V was cut back by 5 bases and J by 4 bases. The CDR3 has 15 residues. The germline V gene has CDR1 SNHLY and CDR2 FYNNEI. CDR3 sequence reads: CASSFRGLGAYEQYF. CDR3 coding DNA: TGTGCCAGCAGTTTCAGGGGGCTAGGGGCTTACGAGCAGTACTTC. The variable domain in full, completed from reference TRBV2 and TRBJ2-7, reads EPEVTQTPSHQVTQMGQEVILRCVPISNHLYFYWYRQILGQKVEFLVSFYNNEISEKSEIFDDQFSVERPDGSNFTLKIRSTKLEDSAMYFCASSFRGLGAYEQYFGPGTRLTVT.

The V call is TRBV18, the J call TRBJ2-7; 8 bases match TRBD1. Germline CDR1 and CDR2: KGHSH and LQKENI. CDR3 length equals 15 residues. V trimming: 3 bases; J trimming: 5 bases; junction bases outside the gene matches: 9. In nucleotides, the CDR3 is TGTGCCAGCTCACCCCTGGGGACAGGTGATGACGAGCAGTACTTC. Translated, it gives CASSPLGTGDDEQYF. The full variable domain, in which reference TRBV18 and TRBJ2-7 provide the parts outside the CDR3, is NAGVMQNPRHLVRRRGQEARLRCSPMKGHSHVYWYRQLPEEGLKFMVYLQKENIIDESGMPKERFSAEFPKEGPSILRIQQVVRGDSAAYFCASSPLGTGDDEQYFGPGTRLTVT.

The chain carries TRBV20-1 and TRBJ1-1; 7 bases fit TRBD1. Unmatched junction bases numbered 14, after V lost 5 bases and J lost 11 bases. This CDR3 is built from 13 residues. The V gene's germline CDR1 is DFQATT and CDR2 SNEGSKA (reference sequence). CDR3: CSAHNNRGGGAFF. CDR3 DNA sequence: TGCAGTGCTCACAATAACAGGGGCGGGGGGGCTTTCTTT.

This clonotype showed up many times. The genes are TRBV7-9 and TRBJ1-1; D is uncertain. In germline, CDR1 is SEHNR, CDR2 FQNEAQ (reference sequence). The CDR3 spans 14 residues. V was pared by 5 bases and J by 1 base, with 11 bases between. CDR3 region: CASSAISTNTEAFF. As DNA, the CDR3 is TGTGCCAGCAGCGCGATCTCTACGAACACTGAAGCTTTCTTT.

This clonotype was observed many times. The rearrangement uses TRBV18 and TRBJ2-3; the D is unclear. The germline V gene has CDR1 KGHSH and CDR2 LQKENI. Trimming took 3 bases from V and 6 from J, leaving 13 bases between them. The CDR3 totals 14 residues. CDR3 sequence: CASSPGPTTDTQYF. The DNA for the CDR3 is TGTGCCAGCTCACCCGGGCCTACGACGGATACGCAGTATTTT. Looking up the rest from reference TRBV18 and TRBJ2-3 gives the full variable domain: NAGVMQNPRHLVRRRGQEARLRCSPMKGHSHVYWYRQLPEEGLKFMVYLQKENIIDESGMPKERFSAEFPKEGPSILRIQQVVRGDSAAYFCASSPGPTTDTQYFGPGTRLTVL.

This clonotype came up many times. The chain combines TRBV20-1 with TRBJ2-1; 8 bases are shared with TRBD2. V shed 2 bases, J shed 4 bases, and the junction held 7 bases outside the gene matches. Germline V gene data show CDR1 as DFQATT and CDR2 as SNEGSKA (reference sequence). The CDR3 is 15 amino acids. The CDR3 DNA follows: TGCAGTGCTAGACGGGGACTAGGGGCGTACAATGAGCAGTTCTTC. Amino acids: CSARRGLGAYNEQFF.

The chain has TRBV6-1 and TRBJ2-7; 7 bases map to TRBD2. The CDR3 length is 15 residues. Trimming removed 5 bases from V and 7 bases from J; junction bases left unmatched: 14. Per germline, CDR1 MNHNS and CDR2 SASEGT. Written as DNA, the CDR3 is TGTGCCAGCAGTCCTGTAAGGCTCGGAGCGGGGGAGCAGTACTTC. This encodes CASSPVRLGAGEQYF.

This clonotype was detected ten times or more. This CDR3 is CASSPETSGRVNEQFF. CDR3 DNA sequence: TGTGCCAGCAGTCCTGAAACTAGCGGGAGGGTCAATGAGCAGTTCTTC. V is TRBV27 and J is TRBJ2-1; TRBD2 matches at 13 bases. This CDR3 is built from 16 residues. The germline V gene encodes CDR1 MNHEY and CDR2 SMNVEV (reference sequence). The trim removed 5 bases at V and 6 bases at J, leaving 7 bases unmatched.

This clonotype was counted many times. The genes are TRBV20-1 and TRBJ2-3; maybe TRBD2 (5 bases). Germline values: CDR1 DFQATT, CDR2 SNEGSKA (reference sequence). V lost 1 base, J lost 6 bases, and 11 bases lay in between. CDR3 length equals 13 residues. CDR3 bases: TGCAGTGCTAGAGCTGGACTTTCCGATACGCAGTATTTT. Its protein product is CSARAGLSDTQYF.

This clonotype was recorded many times. The gene calls are TRBV6-2 or TRBV6-3 and TRBJ2-7; the D is unclear. CDR1 is MNHEY, CDR2 SVGEGT, per germline. CDR3 length: 12 amino acids. V was clipped by 7 bases and J by 3 bases, with 10 bases between them. For the CDR3, the DNA is TGTGCCAGCACCCCGGACCACTACGAGCAGTACTTC. It yields the protein CASTPDHYEQYF.

There are many counts of this clonotype. J is TRBJ1-5 and V is TRBV2, with unresolved D. V was cut by 8 bases and J by 5 bases, with 7 bases left in between. CDR1 is SNHLY, CDR2 FYNNEI, per germline. The CDR3 is 11 residues long. The CDR3 region is CASGPDQPQHF. The CDR3 DNA sequence: TGTGCCAGCGGCCCAGATCAGCCCCAGCATTTT.